This T cell receptor (beta chain) stems from a study of Ad26.COV2.S vaccination and SARS-CoV-2 variants (TCRdb year 2021). For the wider study: Vaccine-arm donors came from COV1001, a multicentre, randomized, double-blind, placebo-controlled phase I-IIa trial of Ad26.COV2.S in healthy adults. Ad26.COV2.S was administered intramuscularly at a dose of 5x10^10 or 1x10^11 viral particles, either as one shot or as two shots given 56 days apart. The specificity and breadth of SARS-CoV-2-reactive T cell receptors after Ad26.COV2.S vaccination were assessed by TCRbeta repertoire sequencing. The TCR-sequenced set comprised around 32 samples: some 20 Ad26.COV2.S vaccine recipients, 5 placebo recipients and 8 SARS-CoV-2 convalescent individuals. Trial participants were randomized into five groups of five: low-dose or high-dose Ad26.COV2.S given once or twice, or placebo on both occasions. Investigators did not know the trial group allocation while performing experiments and assessing outcomes. General conclusions and limits of the study: Spike-specific TCR breadth was higher in Ad26.COV2.S recipients than in placebo recipients (P = 0.0014). According to the authors, total T cell responses may have been underestimated by the TCR breadth and depth analyses. After vaccination, substantial breadth of spike-specific CD8+ and CD4+ T cell responses was reported. The study was not powered to compare responses between vaccine doses or regimens. Vaccine and placebo recipients had similar non-spike TCR breadth, a finding consistent with the vaccine containing only spike.

Remarks on this clone: Its target antigen remains unknown. No base-level quality is on record; no much larger clone is a single base apart.

For CDR1 and CDR2, the germline V gene lists SGDLS and YYNGEE. The CDR3 sequence holds 15 residues, the cysteine and phenylalanine included. The entry retains the CDR3 DNA only, 45 bases that are in frame from base 1. The germline V and J ends show losses of 2 bases and 4 bases respectively, and no gene match explains 4 bases of the junction. The immunoSEQ Assay was used to sequence TCRbeta CDR3 regions. After extraction, genomic DNA underwent amplification by bias-controlled multiplex PCR, followed by high-throughput sequencing. Turning to the authors' computational methods: To quantify the absolute abundance of every unique TCRbeta CDR3 region, sequences were collapsed and filtered. T cell fraction was estimated by normalizing TCRbeta template counts to usable DNA, which was measured by amplifying reference genes present in all nucleated cells. Repertoire TCRs were annotated as SARS-CoV-2-specific when V gene, CDR3 amino acid sequence and J gene were exactly matched to a known reactive TCR set. The reference SARS-CoV-2 TCR set was derived from MIRA and filtered for enrichment in COVID-19-positive ImmuneCODE repertoires, a step that removed public or cross-reactive TCRs. Drawing on the MIRA antigens, annotated TCRs were analysed further at the level of specific ORF or position within ORF. Depth was the summed frequency of annotated unique rearrangements, while breadth was defined as annotated unique rearrangements over total unique productive rearrangements. TCR breadth was compared between groups using two-sided Wilcoxon rank-sum tests. The table comes from immuneACCESS by way of TCRdb, which keeps in-frame sequences with V and J called. Part of the clones is missing from these tables; in studies checked, under half for an unresolved V gene and the rest for unknown reasons. From that table come the V and J calls and clone size; the DNA was used to work out D and trimming. This sample comprises some 420,000 clones, around 87% of them detected only once. The ten largest account for 3.6% of the sample.

Reading the label with the study, this specimen's treatment or condition is: around 19 received Ad26.COV2.S at low or high dose, single or two shots; a few received placebo; per-sample allocation not given. Repertoires of vaccine and placebo recipients were sequenced from samples taken on day 63 after the first injection. Cohort 1b enrolled some 25 adults aged 18-55 years at a single site in Boston, USA, between 29 July and 7 August 2020. Ad26.COV2.S was a replication-incompetent adenovirus type 26 vector expressing a prefusion-stabilized SARS-CoV-2 spike protein from the original Wuhan strain. The sequence is built from TRBV9 and TRBJ2-5; 11 bases in the junction line up with TRBD1. This TCR derives from a person between 18 and 60 years old who received the Ad26.COV2.S COVID-19 vaccine or a placebo. Sequencing was performed on peripheral blood, taken in a trial of Ad26.COV2.S vaccine versus placebo. The sequence in DNA is TGTGCCAGCAGCGTTAAAGGGACAGGGGGAGAGACCCAGTACTTC. This gives the protein CASSVKGTGGETQYF.